This T cell receptor beta chain was recovered during a study of neoadjuvant anti-PD-1 for oral cavity cancer. The length of the CDR3 is 15 residues. The V end lost 3 bases, the J end lost 1 base, and 12 bases lay between the germline ends. Germline values: CDR1 MDHEN, CDR2 SYDVKM. Measured with immunoSEQ multiplex PCR; TCRdb has only the in-frame clones, and not every one. This table holds under 10,000 clones, roughly 70% found once. The clonotype originates from a person between 40 and 85 years old with oral cavity squamous cell carcinoma. J is TRBJ1-2 and V is TRBV28; D perhaps matches TRBD1 (5 bases). This specimen consisted of tumor tissue, obtained before nivolumab (anti-PD-1) treatment. CDR3 loop: CASSFPRENNYGYTF. The DNA of the CDR3 is TGTGCCAGCAGTTTCCCCAGGGAAAATAACTATGGCTACACCTTC.